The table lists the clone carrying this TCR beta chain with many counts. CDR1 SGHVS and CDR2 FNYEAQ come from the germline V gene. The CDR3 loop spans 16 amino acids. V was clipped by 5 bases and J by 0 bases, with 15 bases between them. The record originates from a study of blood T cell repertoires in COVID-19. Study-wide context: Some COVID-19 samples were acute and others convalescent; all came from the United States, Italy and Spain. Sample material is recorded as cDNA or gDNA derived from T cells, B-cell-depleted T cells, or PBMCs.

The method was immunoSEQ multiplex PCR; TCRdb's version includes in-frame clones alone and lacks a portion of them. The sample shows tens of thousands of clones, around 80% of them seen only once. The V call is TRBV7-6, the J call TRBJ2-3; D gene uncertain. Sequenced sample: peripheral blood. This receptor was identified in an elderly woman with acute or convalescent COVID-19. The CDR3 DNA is TGTGCCAGCAGCACCCCGTCCGGAGTTAGCACAGATACGCAGTATTTT. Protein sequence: CASSTPSGVSTDTQYF.